A single sample gave rise to the 18 T cell receptor beta chains below, sequenced in a study of cytomegalovirus exposure and HLA in healthy donors. Vbeta (60) and Jbeta (13) primers were used in the PCR. Profiled with immunoSEQ multiplex PCR; TCRdb holds only in-frame clones, not every one. The repertoire holds more than 95,000 clones, with over 65% as singletons. The sequenced material came from PBMCs. These TCRs come from a man in his late teens or twenties in good health and CMV-seronegative.

The chain recombines TRBV6-4 with TRBJ2-3; 8 positions match TRBD2. The junction had 2 bases not matched to a gene; V was cut back by 5 bases and J by 1 base. Germline-derived CDR1 and CDR2 are MRHNA and SNTAGT. The CDR3 is 14 residues long. The CDR3 nucleotides are TGTGCCAGCAGTCCAGCGGGGGGCACAGATACGCAGTATTTT. This gives the protein CASSPAGGTDTQYF.

In its sample, this clone was seen a few times. V usage is TRBV7-8 and J usage is TRBJ1-1, with D tentatively TRBD1 (6 bases). V was shortened by 3 bases and J by 7 bases, with 18 bases between the two germline ends. The CDR3 spans 15 residues. Germline V gene data show CDR1 as SGHVS and CDR2 as FQNEAQ. CDR3 residues: CASSFSQGRTGEAFF. For the CDR3, the DNA is TGTGCCAGCAGCTTCTCACAGGGCCGAACAGGTGAAGCTTTCTTT. Supplemented by reference TRBV7-8 and TRBJ1-1, the full variable domain reads GAGVSQSPRYKVAKRGQDVALRCDPISGHVSLFWYQQALGQGPEFLTYFQNEAQLDKSGLPSDRFFAERPEGSVSTLKIQRTQQEDSAVYLCASSFSQGRTGEAFFGQGTRLTVV.

This chain connects TRBV5-1 to TRBJ2-1, with D maybe TRBD2 (5 bases). V lost 0 bases and J 0 bases, leaving 7 bases between the germline ends. The CDR3 runs to 15 residues. The germline gives CDR1 SGHRS, CDR2 YFSETQ. Here the CDR3 reads CASSLGAGSYNEQFF. CDR3 sequence (DNA): TGCGCCAGCAGCTTGGGGGCGGGCTCCTACAATGAGCAGTTCTTC.

The chain links TRBV4-3 to TRBJ2-3; 8 bases are shared with TRBD1. The V segment lost 2 bases and the J segment 4 bases; nucleotides outside the gene matches: 14. The CDR3 contains 18 residues. Germline V gene data show CDR1 as LGHNA and CDR2 as YSLEER. Here the CDR3 DNA reads TGCGCCAGCAGCCAAAGGAGTCCGGGACAGGTAAAGTCAGATACGCAGTATTTT. Its protein is CASSQRSPGQVKSDTQYF.

This rearrangement joins TRBV28 to TRBJ1-5; D uncertain. The V end lost 6 bases, the J end lost 5 bases, and 14 bases lay between the germline ends. Germline V lookup: CDR1 MDHEN, CDR2 SYDVKM. The CDR3 loop spans 14 amino acids. As DNA, the CDR3 is TGTGCCAGCAGCCCTCCGAGGAACGATCAGCCCCAGCATTTT. It translates to CASSPPRNDQPQHF.

This clone showed up just once. The chain is built from TRBV18 and TRBJ2-1; 11 bases are a match to TRBD2. The CDR3 covers 15 residues. V lost 5 bases and J lost 7; bases outside the gene matches: 7. Germline V gives CDR1 KGHSH, CDR2 LQKENI. As DNA, the CDR3 is TGTGCCAGCTCATCCCTAGCGGGGGGAGGGAATGAGCAGTTCTTC. Translation gives CASSSLAGGGNEQFF.

The rearrangement uses TRBV13 and TRBJ1-1; tentative D call: TRBD1 (5 bases). CDR3 length: 12 residues. Germline CDR1 PRHDT, CDR2 FYEKMQ (reference sequence). Trimming pared 5 bases from V and 7 bases from J, leaving 11 bases between. CDR3: CASSNRGIEAFF. The DNA for the CDR3 is TGTGCCAGCAGCAATCGGGGGATTGAAGCTTTCTTT.

The chain links TRBV5-4 to TRBJ2-7; tentative D call: TRBD2 (5 bases). With 3 bases removed from V and 5 bases from J, the gap between germline ends came to 15 bases. Germline V gives CDR1 SGHNT, CDR2 YYREEE (reference sequence). The CDR3 is 14 residues long. This CDR3 reads CASSSAGRSDEQYF. CDR3 nucleotides: TGTGCCAGCAGCTCGGCGGGCCGATCAGACGAGCAGTACTTC.

V is TRBV7-2 and J is TRBJ2-7; 11 bases fit TRBD2. The CDR3 has 14 residues. The J segment lost 2 bases and the V segment lost 5 bases, leaving 2 bases of the junction unmatched. Germline CDR1 and CDR2: SGHTA and FQGNSA. CDR3 amino acids: CASSLSGGAYEQYF. In nucleotides, the CDR3 is TGTGCCAGCAGCCTTAGCGGGGGGGCCTACGAGCAGTACTTC.

This chain uses TRBV15 with TRBJ2-5, with D possibly matching TRBD1 (5 bases). V was clipped by 1 base and J by 1 base, with 13 bases between them. CDR3 length: 16 amino acids. From germline, CDR1 is LNHNV and CDR2 YYDKDF (reference sequence). CDR3 DNA: TGTGCCACCAGCAGAGGAAGCAGGGCGATCCAAGAGACCCAGTACTTC. Amino acids: CATSRGSRAIQETQYF.

This chain links TRBV6-5 with TRBJ2-5; TRBD2 matches 8 bases. The CDR3 extends over 14 amino acids. From germline, CDR1 is MNHEY and CDR2 SVGAGI. Germline trimming cut 5 bases from V and 5 bases from J; bases unmatched to any gene: 7. CDR3: CASSSGGRVETQYF. As DNA, the CDR3 is TGTGCCAGCAGTAGCGGGGGTCGCGTGGAGACCCAGTACTTC.

J is TRBJ2-1 and V is TRBV4-3, with 9 bases aligning to TRBD2. The CDR3 is 14 residues long. Per the germline V gene, CDR1 is LGHNA and CDR2 is YSLEER. V was pared by 3 bases and J by 5 bases, with 2 bases of the junction left unmatched. The CDR3 spells CASSQRGGHNEQFF. The CDR3 DNA follows: TGCGCCAGCAGCCAGCGGGGGGGCCACAATGAGCAGTTCTTC.

V gene TRBV7-3 combines with J gene TRBJ1-3; D is uncertain. This CDR3 is built from 14 residues. Germline V gene data show CDR1 as SGHTA and CDR2 as FQGTGA. V was cut by 1 base and J by 0 bases, with 4 bases left in between. The CDR3 DNA is TGTGCCAGCAGCTTAAGGAGCTCTGGAAACACCATATATTTT. Its translation: CASSLRSSGNTIYF.

This chain connects TRBV5-1 to TRBJ2-7; 13 bases agree with TRBD2. Germline V gives CDR1 SGHRS, CDR2 YFSETQ. After removal of 4 bases from V and 6 bases from J, the junction contained 7 bases not matched to a gene. The CDR3 contains 15 residues. The CDR3 sequence is CASSIGLAGAGEQYF. CDR3 nucleotide sequence: TGCGCCAGCAGCATAGGACTAGCGGGGGCGGGCGAGCAGTACTTC.

The chain is built from TRBV7-3 and TRBJ2-1; tentative D call: TRBD2 (7 bases). The germline CDR1 and CDR2 sequences are SGHTA and FQGTGA. This CDR3 is 15 amino acids long. The V end was cut by 2 bases, the J end by 6 bases, with 14 bases between. This chain's CDR3 is CASSLRGGAGNEQFF. The CDR3 DNA is TGTGCCAGCAGCTTACGAGGGGGGGCAGGCAATGAGCAGTTCTTC.

V usage is TRBV13 and J usage is TRBJ1-2, with a weak D call TRBD1 (5 bases). The CDR3 has 14 residues. Germline V CDR1 and CDR2: PRHDT, FYEKMQ (reference sequence). With 4 bases removed from V and 8 bases from J, the gap between germline ends came to 17 bases. The CDR3 spells CASSSTPGIHGYTF. CDR3 DNA sequence: TGTGCCAGCAGCTCCACGCCAGGGATCCACGGCTACACCTTC.

The V and J genes are TRBV15 and TRBJ1-2; 9 nucleotides match TRBD1. The germline V gene encodes CDR1 LNHNV and CDR2 YYDKDF (reference sequence). The CDR3 runs 14 residues. The V and J ends lost 3 bases and 1 base, in that order; junction bases with no gene match: 0. This chain's CDR3 is CATSRDRGNYGYTF. CDR3 DNA sequence: TGTGCCACCAGCAGGGACAGGGGTAACTATGGCTACACCTTC.

The chain couples TRBV7-9 to TRBJ2-5; 11 positions match TRBD2. CDR3 length: 14 residues. Trimming took 11 bases from V and 0 from J; bases not matched to a gene: 5. CDR1 and CDR2 (germline): SEHNR, FQNEAQ (reference sequence). CDR3 DNA: TGTGCCGACGGACTAGCGGGTTACCAAGAGACCCAGTACTTC. Its protein is CADGLAGYQETQYF.